A single sample gave rise to the 29 T cell receptor beta chains below, sequenced in a study of cytomegalovirus exposure and HLA in healthy donors. PCR primers comprised 60 Vbeta and 13 Jbeta primers. The protocol was immunoSEQ multiplex PCR, while the TCRdb copy is restricted to in-frame clones and leaves out a portion. This sample has roughly 100,000 clones, with roughly 80% found just once. The sequencing input was PBMCs. The receptors shown here come from a man aged 35-49 years in good health and CMV-seronegative.

The chain employs TRBV23-1 and TRBJ1-1; D is unresolved. TRBV23-1 is an ORF, and what it does is uncertain. V lost 6 bases, J lost 5 bases, and 22 bases lay in between. The CDR3 loop spans 16 amino acids. CDR3 region: CASRLRGCHRGTEAFF. In DNA form, the CDR3 reads TGCGCCAGCAGGCTAAGAGGGTGCCACCGAGGGACTGAAGCTTTCTTT.

In its sample, this clone was seen once. The chain couples TRBV6-5 to TRBJ1-2; D is possibly TRBD1 (5 bases). Germline-derived CDR1 and CDR2 are MNHEY and SVGAGI. V lost 8 bases and J lost 7, with 17 bases in between. The CDR3 spans 13 residues. For the CDR3, the DNA is TGTGCCAGCGGACCCCCACAGGAAGCTGGCTACACCTTC. This sequence encodes CASGPPQEAGYTF.

With respect to this clone: One end of the junction varies from germline; a read error may be responsible. The chain has TRBV11-2 and TRBJ2-3, with 14 bases aligning to TRBD2. Per the germline V gene, CDR1 is SGHAT and CDR2 is FQNNGV. The CDR3 sequence is 16 residues long. This CDR3 reads CASSLGGLAGVDTQYF. In DNA form, the CDR3 reads TGCGCCAGCAGCTTAGGGGGACTAGCGGGGGTTGATACGCAGTATTTT.

The J gene is TRBJ1-2, the V gene TRBV7-2; perhaps TRBD1 as D (5 bases). V was shortened by 2 bases and J by 3 bases, with 13 bases between the two germline ends. The CDR3 runs to 15 residues. Germline-derived CDR1 and CDR2 are SGHTA and FQGNSA. CDR3 DNA sequence: TGTGCCAGCAGCTTACGAGAAGGCAGGGACTATGGCTACACCTTC. Protein: CASSLREGRDYGYTF. Based on the CDR3 plus reference TRBV7-2 and TRBJ1-2, the full variable domain is GAGVSQSPSNKVTEKGKDVELRCDPISGHTALYWYRQSLGQGLEFLIYFQGNSAPDKSGLPSDRFSAERTGGSVSTLTIQRTQQEDSAVYLCASSLREGRDYGYTFGSGTRLTVV.

This rearrangement joins TRBV21-1 to TRBJ1-5; TRBD1 is taken as the D call from the table, unchecked against the DNA. TRBV21-1 is an annotated pseudogene. The CDR3 extends over 16 amino acids. The CDR3 is CASSKAGRQGRQPQHF. The DNA of the CDR3 is TGTGCCAGCAGCAAAGCTGGCAGACAGGGCCGTCAGCCCCAGCATTTT.

This clone was detected a few times. The genes are TRBV7-9 and TRBJ2-2; a possible D gene is TRBD1 (5 bases). Germline CDR1 and CDR2: SEHNR and FQNEAQ (reference sequence). Trimming took off 1 base at V and 3 bases at J, with 21 bases between the two ends. CDR3 length: 19 amino acids. CDR3 nucleotides: TGTGCCAGCAGCTTAGTTTTCAGGGATCAATTGAAGGACACCGGGGAGCTGTTTTTT. This codes for CASSLVFRDQLKDTGELFF.

This clone was recorded a few times. The chain carries TRBV9 and TRBJ2-4, with 9 bases matching TRBD1. J was trimmed by 9 bases and V by 4 bases; bases with no gene match: 8. Germline V CDR1 and CDR2: SGDLS, YYNGEE. CDR3 length equals 14 residues. CDR3 sequence (DNA): TGTGCCAGCAGCCTACGGGACAGGGATGGCATTCAGTACTTC. This gives the protein CASSLRDRDGIQYF.

The genes are TRBV6-6 and TRBJ2-1; 9 bases align to TRBD2. The CDR3 contains 16 residues. CDR1 is MNHNY and CDR2 is SVGAGI in the germline V gene (reference sequence). V trimming: 3 bases; J trimming: 9 bases; junction bases outside the gene matches: 12. CDR3 in DNA: TGTGCCAGCAGTTATTCAGCGGGGGGACCTGGGGGTGAGCAGTTCTTC. It translates to CASSYSAGGPGGEQFF.

This clone has just one count. The rearrangement joins TRBV2 to TRBJ1-3; 8 bases align to TRBD1. The germline V gene encodes CDR1 SNHLY and CDR2 FYNNEI. The V segment lost 7 bases and the J segment 8 bases; nucleotides outside the gene matches: 10. The CDR3 consists of 14 residues. Written as DNA, the CDR3 is TGTGCCAGCATGACCGGGACAGGCGGGGACACCATATATTTT. Translated, it gives CASMTGTGGDTIYF.

This chain connects TRBV6-5 to TRBJ2-1, with D possibly matching TRBD1 (6 bases). Germline values: CDR1 MNHEY, CDR2 SVGAGI. CDR3 size: 15 residues. V gave up 4 bases and J gave up 2 bases, with 12 bases separating them. CDR3 bases: TGTGCCAGCAGTTTATACAGGGAACCCTACAATGAGCAGTTCTTC. Translating it yields CASSLYREPYNEQFF.

The chain couples TRBV6-4 to TRBJ2-3; TRBD2 matches at 9 bases. V was clipped by 0 bases and J by 5 bases; unmatched bases: 3. The CDR3 length is 15 residues. Germline V gene sequence: CDR1 MRHNA, CDR2 SNTAGT. The CDR3 sequence: CASSDSNSGGDTQYF. The CDR3 nucleotides are TGTGCCAGCAGTGACTCGAATAGCGGGGGAGATACGCAGTATTTT.

The V and J genes are TRBV14 and TRBJ2-4, with unresolved D. Per germline, CDR1 SGHDN and CDR2 FVKESK. Trimming cost V 4 bases and J 0 bases, with 4 bases left between them. CDR3 length: 13 residues. The CDR3: CASSPLAKNIQYF. CDR3 nucleotide sequence: TGTGCCAGCAGCCCCCTAGCCAAAAACATTCAGTACTTC.

The J gene is TRBJ1-6, the V gene TRBV7-2, with D tentatively TRBD1 (5 bases). Germline-derived CDR1 and CDR2 are SGHTA and FQGNSA. The ends were cut back, 3 bases at V and 9 bases at J, with 18 bases in the middle. CDR3 length equals 16 residues. This chain's CDR3 is CASSFGHNGGGSPLHF. The CDR3 bases are TGTGCCAGCAGCTTCGGTCATAACGGGGGGGGTTCACCCCTCCACTTT.

This clone showed up just once. The V gene is TRBV18, the J gene TRBJ1-5; a possible D gene is TRBD1 (6 bases). Germline CDR1 and CDR2: KGHSH and LQKENI. This CDR3 comprises 15 residues. Trimming pared 6 bases from V and 2 bases from J, leaving 14 bases between. CDR3 loop: CASSQQGIGNQPQHF. In DNA form, the CDR3 reads TGTGCCAGCTCGCAACAGGGTATTGGCAATCAGCCCCAGCATTTT.

The genes are TRBV2 and TRBJ1-1; possibly TRBD1 for D (6 bases). This CDR3 contains 12 residues. Trimming removed 8 bases at V and 6 bases at J, with 13 bases between. CDR1 and CDR2 (germline): SNHLY, FYNNEI. Here the CDR3 DNA reads TGTGCCAGCTCCGAGGGGGGGTCTGAAGCTTTCTTT. This translates into CASSEGGSEAFF.

The chain is built from TRBV11-2 and TRBJ1-6; maybe TRBD1 (6 bases). The length of the CDR3 is 15 residues. The ends were cut back, 5 bases at V and 1 base at J, with 9 bases in the middle. The germline V gene encodes CDR1 SGHAT and CDR2 FQNNGV. The CDR3 sequence is CASSPGVSYNSPLHF. The CDR3 DNA is TGTGCCAGCAGCCCAGGGGTGTCCTATAATTCACCCCTCCACTTT.

The chain carries TRBV2 and TRBJ1-2; 8 positions agree with TRBD1. The junction had 7 bases not matched to a gene; V was cut back by 8 bases and J by 5 bases. Germline lookup yields CDR1 SNHLY and CDR2 FYNNEI. The CDR3 sequence is 13 residues long. Here the CDR3 DNA reads TGTGCCAGCGGGGGACAGGACTTTTATGGCTACACCTTC. Its translation is CASGGQDFYGYTF.

V and J are TRBV6-4 and TRBJ2-1; D might be TRBD2 (6 bases). Germline V gene lookup returns CDR1 MRHNA and CDR2 SNTAGT. The CDR3 consists of 15 residues. The V end was cut by 4 bases, the J end by 0 bases, with 10 bases between. CDR3 protein: CASSGRGGSYNEQFF. In nucleotides, the CDR3 is TGTGCCAGCAGTGGGCGGGGAGGCTCCTACAATGAGCAGTTCTTC.

A single count supports this clone. The rearrangement joins TRBV4-2 to TRBJ2-1; 8 positions match TRBD1. Germline lookup yields CDR1 LGHNA and CDR2 YNFKEQ. J lost 15 bases, V lost 3 bases, and 19 bases had no gene match. This CDR3 is 16 amino acids long. CDR3: CASSQQRATGDSIRFF. CDR3 bases: TGTGCCAGCAGCCAGCAGCGAGCGACAGGGGATTCAATTCGGTTCTTC.

The table lists this clone with a few counts. The rearrangement joins TRBV6-5 to TRBJ2-2; unclear D gene. This CDR3 has 16 residues. Trimming shortened V by 4 bases and J by 3 bases, and 15 bases separated the two germline ends. Germline CDR1 MNHEY, CDR2 SVGAGI. CDR3: CASSSKPLVYTGELFF. As DNA, the CDR3 is TGTGCCAGCAGTTCCAAACCATTAGTTTACACCGGGGAGCTGTTTTTT.

The chain couples TRBV9 to TRBJ2-3; D might be TRBD2 (5 bases). The length of the CDR3 is 13 residues. CDR1 is SGDLS, CDR2 YYNGEE, per germline. Trimming left V 5 bases short and J 2 bases short, with 9 bases between. The CDR3 region is CASSGGPTDTQYF. CDR3 in DNA: TGTGCCAGCAGTGGCGGGCCCACAGATACGCAGTATTTT.

V usage is TRBV12-5 and J usage is TRBJ2-3; 14 positions agree with TRBD2. The CDR3 loop spans 17 amino acids. Germline CDR1 and CDR2: LGHNT and FRNRAP. The junction had 3 bases not matched to a gene; V was cut back by 0 bases and J by 4 bases. Written as DNA, the CDR3 is TGTGCTAGTGGTTTGGTGGTGACTAGCGGGGGGGCAGATACGCAGTATTTT. Translation: CASGLVVTSGGADTQYF.

About this clone itself: The junction differs from germline at one of its ends, possibly a read error. Other DNA variants within this sample encode the same CDR3. The chain combines TRBV7-2 with TRBJ1-1; D is possibly TRBD1 (5 bases). Germline V gene sequence: CDR1 SGHTA, CDR2 FQGNSA. The CDR3 is made up of 14 amino acids. CDR3 sequence (DNA): TGCGCCAGCAGTTTTAATGCCTTAACAGGTGAAGCTTTCTTT. Its translation is CASSFNALTGEAFF.

This chain links TRBV27 with TRBJ1-1, with unresolved D. The CDR3 extends over 13 amino acids. Trimming cost V 6 bases and J 2 bases, with 10 bases left between them. From germline, CDR1 is MNHEY and CDR2 SMNVEV (reference sequence). The chain's CDR3 is CASRFTDNTEAFF. DNA for the CDR3: TGTGCCAGCAGGTTTACAGACAACACTGAAGCTTTCTTT.

The CDR3 DNA sequence: TGTGCCAGCAGTTCGATAGGGAGAACGATGAGTGAGCAGTTCTTC. It is translated as CASSSIGRTMSEQFF. The chain has TRBV2 and TRBJ2-1, with D possibly TRBD2 on 5 matching bases. Deletions cut 5 bases from V and 9 bases from J, with 20 bases between. Germline V gene lookup returns CDR1 SNHLY and CDR2 FYNNEI. The CDR3 consists of 15 residues.

V and J are TRBV19 and TRBJ2-1; tentative D call: TRBD1 (6 bases). The CDR3 spans 12 residues. V was pared by 2 bases and J by 15 bases, with 14 bases between. Looked up from germline, CDR1 is LNHDA and CDR2 is SQIVND (reference sequence). CDR3 DNA sequence: TGTGCCAGTAGTATAAGGGCAGGGGAATCGTTCTTC. It yields the protein CASSIRAGESFF. The full variable domain, rest sourced from reference TRBV19 and TRBJ2-1, is DGGITQSPKYLFRKEGQNVTLSCEQNLNHDAMYWYRQDPGQGLRLIYYSQIVNDFQKGDIAEGYSVSREKKESFPLTVTSAQKNPTAFYLCASSIRAGESFFGPGTRLTVL.

The V gene is TRBV14, the J gene TRBJ2-7, with TRBD2 matching over 8 bases. Germline assignment: CDR1 SGHDN and CDR2 FVKESK. This CDR3 is 15 amino acids long. After removal of 4 bases from V and 2 bases from J, the junction contained 7 bases not matched to a gene. CDR3 amino acids: CASSPLGLDTYEQYF. In nucleotides, the CDR3 is TGTGCCAGCAGCCCTTTGGGACTAGATACCTACGAGCAGTACTTC. The full variable domain, completed using reference TRBV14 and TRBJ2-7, is EAGVTQFPSHSVIEKGQTVTLRCDPISGHDNLYWYRRVMGKEIKFLLHFVKESKQDESGMPNNRFLAERTGGTYSTLKVQPAELEDSGVYFCASSPLGLDTYEQYFGPGTRLTVT.

This sequence joins TRBV7-2 and TRBJ1-5; 10 bases map to TRBD1. The CDR3 covers 18 residues. Germline V lookup: CDR1 SGHTA, CDR2 FQGNSA. The V gene end was trimmed by 2 bases and the J gene end by 1 base; junction bases not matched to a gene: 8. The CDR3 DNA follows: TGTGCCAGCAGCTTAAGGGGACAGGGGTTAGGGAGCAATCAGCCCCAGCATTTT. This encodes CASSLRGQGLGSNQPQHF.

The rearrangement uses TRBV10-3 and TRBJ2-1; 7 nucleotides line up with TRBD1. This CDR3 region has 15 residues. With V trimmed by 5 bases and J by 6 bases, 10 bases remained unmatched. Per the germline V gene, CDR1 is ENHRY and CDR2 is SYGVKD. This chain's CDR3 is CAISRVGEGANEQFF. CDR3 nucleotide sequence: TGTGCCATCAGTCGGGTAGGTGAGGGGGCCAATGAGCAGTTCTTC.